This TCR beta chain was captured by sequencing in a study of human T cells and chemical hapten exposure. General observations from the study: TCRs at a frequency above 1 in 1000 stayed unchanged with DPC sensitization.

It was unfractionated whole blood from which total RNA was extracted. In this sample, this clonotype turned up many times. The antigen is not known. Individual cDNA molecules had unique molecular identifiers attached to them by the library. TCRdb re-analysed the reads in MiXCR, keeping a single row per CDR3 protein. The sample contains about 120,000 distinct CDR3 sequences, about 7.7% of which appear only once. The germline V and J ends were trimmed by 2 bases and 7 bases, with 17 bases remaining between them. The CDR3 runs to 16 residues. Looked up from germline, CDR1 is MNHNS and CDR2 is SASEGT. The gene calls are TRBV6-1 and TRBJ1-4, with D hard to call. Sequencing was performed on whole blood. This TCR derives from a human donor in good health. Some clones in this sample may be carry-over from other donors' samples. The CDR3 loop reads CASSETKDLRGEKLFF. Here the CDR3 DNA reads TGTGCCAGCAGTGAAACCAAAGATCTGCGTGGTGAAAAACTGTTTTTT.